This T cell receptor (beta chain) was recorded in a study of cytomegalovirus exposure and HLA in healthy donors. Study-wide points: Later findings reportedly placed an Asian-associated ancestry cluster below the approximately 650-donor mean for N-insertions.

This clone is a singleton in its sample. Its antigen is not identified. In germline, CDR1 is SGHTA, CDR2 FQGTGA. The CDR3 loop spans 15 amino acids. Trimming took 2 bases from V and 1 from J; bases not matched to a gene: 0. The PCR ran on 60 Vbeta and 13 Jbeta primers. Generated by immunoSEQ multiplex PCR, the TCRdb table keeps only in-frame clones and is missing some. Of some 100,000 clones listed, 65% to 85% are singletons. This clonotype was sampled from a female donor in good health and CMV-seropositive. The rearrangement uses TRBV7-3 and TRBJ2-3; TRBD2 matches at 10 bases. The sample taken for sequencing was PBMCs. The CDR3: CASSLGLAGTDTQYF. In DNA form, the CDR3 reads TGTGCCAGCAGCTTAGGACTAGCGGGCACAGATACGCAGTATTTT.